The 19 T cell receptor beta chains listed next were all sequenced from one sample in a study of control samples from healthy donors and cancer patients. Sequencing was performed with immunoSEQ multiplex PCR; in TCRdb, only in-frame clones are kept and a portion is missing. The table includes around 150,000 clones, roughly 94% detected once. The specimen sequenced was PBMCs. These receptors all stem from a man aged 60-69 years with colorectal cancer.

The chain uses TRBV23-1 and TRBJ2-1; 10 bases line up with TRBD1. TRBV23-1 has ORF status, its function being uncertain. After removal of 2 bases from V and 1 base from J, the junction contained 5 bases not matched to a gene. The CDR3 is made up of 17 amino acids. This CDR3 reads CASSQRDRGGSYNEQFF. CDR3 in DNA: TGCGCCAGCAGTCAAAGGGACAGGGGAGGGTCCTACAATGAGCAGTTCTTC.

V is TRBV19 and J is TRBJ1-1, with 7 bases that match TRBD1. The ends lost 5 bases at V and 5 bases at J; junction bases unmatched: 11. Germline CDR1 LNHDA, CDR2 SQIVND (reference sequence). The CDR3 runs 15 residues. The CDR3 DNA follows: TGTGCCAGTAGTCGTACCGTGACAGGGAGTACTGAAGCTTTCTTT. This translates into CASSRTVTGSTEAFF.

The chain joins TRBV6-5 to TRBJ1-6; D gene ambiguous. V lost 3 bases to trimming and J lost 10 bases, with 10 bases between them. Germline values: CDR1 MNHEY, CDR2 SVGAGI. This CDR3 has 13 residues. The CDR3 reads CASSYGRVSPLHF. The CDR3 DNA reads TGTGCCAGCAGTTATGGGCGGGTATCACCCCTCCACTTT.

This clone appeared once. The chain recombines TRBV5-1 with TRBJ2-2, with D unresolved. V was shortened by 0 bases and J by 1 base, with 10 bases between the two germline ends. The CDR3 has 16 residues. Germline-derived CDR1 and CDR2 are SGHRS and YFSETQ. The CDR3 spells CASSLGGVGNTGELFF. CDR3 in DNA: TGCGCCAGCAGCTTGGGCGGCGTTGGGAACACCGGGGAGCTGTTTTTT.

J is TRBJ2-2 and V is TRBV6-5, with a weak D call TRBD1 (5 bases). Deletions cut 6 bases from V and 6 bases from J, with 14 bases between. Germline V gene sequence: CDR1 MNHEY, CDR2 SVGAGI. The CDR3 length is 14 residues. The CDR3 bases are TGTGCCAGCAGCCCGACCGTAGGGGCCGGGGAGCTGTTTTTT. Protein: CASSPTVGAGELFF.

The sample holds a few counts of this clone. This rearrangement joins TRBV19 to TRBJ1-1, with D possibly matching TRBD1 (5 bases). The germline CDR1 and CDR2 sequences are LNHDA and SQIVND (reference sequence). The CDR3 runs 17 residues. Trimming took 5 bases from V and 3 from J, leaving 22 bases between them. CDR3 protein: CASSFDLAGLRDTEAFF. In DNA, the CDR3 is TGTGCCAGTAGTTTCGACTTAGCGGGCCTCAGGGACACTGAAGCTTTCTTT.

The rearrangement links TRBV4-3 to TRBJ2-2; unclear D gene. Germline CDR1 reads LGHNA; CDR2 reads YSLEER. The CDR3 is 16 residues long. With 0 bases removed from V and 0 bases from J, the gap between germline ends came to 8 bases. Here the CDR3 DNA reads TGCGCCAGCAGCCAAGAACAGTTCGCGAACACCGGGGAGCTGTTTTTT. Protein product: CASSQEQFANTGELFF.

This clone was seen only a few times. V gene TRBV29-1 combines with J gene TRBJ1-2, with D tentatively TRBD1 (5 bases). From germline, CDR1 is SQVTM and CDR2 ANQGSEA. Trimming cost V 4 bases and J 8 bases, with 20 bases left between them. The CDR3 totals 14 residues. CDR3 sequence (DNA): TGCAGCGTTGTCGTGTCTGGGGGTGGTAAGGGCTACACCTTC. It translates to CSVVVSGGGKGYTF.

This chain links TRBV27 with TRBJ1-1; a possible D gene is TRBD1 (5 bases). Germline-derived CDR1 and CDR2 are MNHEY and SMNVEV (reference sequence). The V end lost 5 bases, the J end lost 1 base, and 5 bases lay between the germline ends. The CDR3 has 12 amino acids. This chain's CDR3 is CASSTGNTEAFF. CDR3 in DNA: TGTGCCAGCAGTACAGGGAACACTGAAGCTTTCTTT.

V and J are TRBV12-3 or TRBV12-4 and TRBJ1-1; D perhaps matches TRBD1 (6 bases). The CDR3 is 13 amino acids. With 6 bases removed from V and 4 bases from J, the gap between germline ends came to 12 bases. CDR3 in DNA: TGTGCCAGCAGCCTCGTCAGGGGCACTGAAGCTTTCTTT. The encoded protein is CASSLVRGTEAFF.

This sequence joins TRBV5-1 and TRBJ2-1; 7 positions match TRBD2. Looked up from germline, CDR1 is SGHRS and CDR2 is YFSETQ. V lost 4 bases to trimming and J lost 5 bases; unmatched junction nucleotides: 0. This CDR3 contains 12 residues. CDR3 residues: CASSRGDNEQFF. CDR3 bases: TGCGCCAGCAGCCGGGGGGACAATGAGCAGTTCTTC.

The rearrangement joins TRBV11-3 to TRBJ2-7; maybe TRBD1 (7 bases). The CDR3 is made up of 14 amino acids. The germline V gene encodes CDR1 SGHNT and CDR2 YENEEA. Trimming shortened V by 5 bases and J by 5 bases, and 16 bases separated the two germline ends. CDR3: CASSPGGGSNEQYF. DNA for the CDR3: TGTGCCAGCAGCCCTGGAGGGGGCTCGAACGAGCAGTACTTC.

The V call is TRBV18, the J call TRBJ2-7; TRBD1 might be the D (5 bases). The CDR3 consists of 15 residues. V lost 1 base, J lost 0 bases, and 10 bases lay in between. Germline V gives CDR1 KGHSH, CDR2 LQKENI. The DNA of the CDR3 is TGTGCCAGCTCACCACAACAGGAGAGCTCCTACGAGCAGTACTTC. Its protein is CASSPQQESSYEQYF.

The chain combines TRBV5-6 with TRBJ1-6, with 8 nucleotides matching TRBD1. V trimming: 4 bases; J trimming: 6 bases; junction bases outside the gene matches: 9. CDR3 length: 16 residues. CDR1 is SGHDT, CDR2 YYEEEE, per germline. The CDR3 DNA reads as TGTGCCAGCAGCCCGAACCCGGGACAGGTTAATTCACCCCTCCACTTT. Protein sequence: CASSPNPGQVNSPLHF.

The V gene is TRBV7-9, the J gene TRBJ1-1; D gene unclear. Germline V gene lookup returns CDR1 SEHNR and CDR2 FQNEAQ (reference sequence). This CDR3 has 16 amino acids. V lost 1 base and J lost 6, with 18 bases in between. In DNA, the CDR3 is TGTGCCAGCAGCTTAGAGGTGGGAATGGGTACGGCTGAAGCTTTCTTT. It codes for CASSLEVGMGTAEAFF.

The gene calls are TRBV7-2 and TRBJ2-1; 11 bases agree with TRBD2. This CDR3 comprises 15 residues. The germline V gene encodes CDR1 SGHTA and CDR2 FQGNSA. The junction had 4 bases not matched to a gene; V was cut back by 1 base and J by 8 bases. The CDR3 sequence: CASSLVSGGAHEQFF. CDR3 bases: TGTGCCAGCAGCTTAGTTAGCGGGGGGGCCCATGAGCAGTTCTTC.

The genes are TRBV29-1 and TRBJ2-3; no firm D call. Trimming left V 2 bases short and J 1 base short, with 10 bases between. Germline loops: CDR1 SQVTM, CDR2 ANQGSEA. The CDR3 runs 14 residues. The CDR3 spells CSVEPQGGTDTQYF. The CDR3 nucleotides are TGCAGCGTTGAACCCCAAGGAGGCACAGATACGCAGTATTTT.

In its sample, this clone was seen once. The gene calls are TRBV6-5 and TRBJ1-5, with a possible D match to TRBD1 (6 bases). The CDR3 loop spans 16 amino acids. The V gene lost 4 bases and the J gene lost 0 bases, with 13 bases spanning the gap. Germline CDR1 MNHEY, CDR2 SVGAGI. This chain's CDR3 is CASSSQGGNSNQPQHF. CDR3 bases: TGTGCCAGCAGTTCGCAAGGGGGGAATAGCAATCAGCCCCAGCATTTT.

The chain joins TRBV29-1 to TRBJ1-4; 8 nucleotides line up with TRBD1. Germline CDR1 and CDR2: SQVTM and ANQGSEA. CDR3 length equals 17 residues. The V and J ends lost 7 bases and 6 bases, in that order; junction bases with no gene match: 19. The CDR3: CSAPQGQAPGWYEKLFF. CDR3 bases: TGCAGCGCGCCCCAGGGACAGGCACCCGGATGGTATGAAAAACTGTTTTTT.